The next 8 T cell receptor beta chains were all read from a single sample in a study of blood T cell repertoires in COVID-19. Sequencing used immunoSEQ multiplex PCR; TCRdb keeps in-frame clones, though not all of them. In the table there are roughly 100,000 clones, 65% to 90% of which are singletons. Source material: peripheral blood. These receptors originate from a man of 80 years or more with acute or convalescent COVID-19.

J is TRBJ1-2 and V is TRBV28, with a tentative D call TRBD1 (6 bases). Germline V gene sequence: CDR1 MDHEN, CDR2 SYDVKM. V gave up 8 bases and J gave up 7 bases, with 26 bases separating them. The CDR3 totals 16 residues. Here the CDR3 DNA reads TGTGCCAGCGACCCATTCTCACAGGGAGGGATTGCTGGCTACACCTTC. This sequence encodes CASDPFSQGGIAGYTF.

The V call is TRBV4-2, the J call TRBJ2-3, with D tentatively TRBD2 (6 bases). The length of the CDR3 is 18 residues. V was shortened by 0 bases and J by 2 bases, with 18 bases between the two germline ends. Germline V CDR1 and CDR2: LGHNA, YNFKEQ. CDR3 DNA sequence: TGTGCCAGCAGCCAAGATAAGGCGGGGAGCCTTTACACAGATACGCAGTATTTT. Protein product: CASSQDKAGSLYTDTQYF.

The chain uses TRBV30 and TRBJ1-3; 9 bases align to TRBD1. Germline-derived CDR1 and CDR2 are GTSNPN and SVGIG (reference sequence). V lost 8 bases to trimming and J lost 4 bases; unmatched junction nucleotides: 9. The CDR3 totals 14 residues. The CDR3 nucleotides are TGTGCCAGACAACAGGGGGCCTCCGGAAACACCATATATTTT. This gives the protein CARQQGASGNTIYF.

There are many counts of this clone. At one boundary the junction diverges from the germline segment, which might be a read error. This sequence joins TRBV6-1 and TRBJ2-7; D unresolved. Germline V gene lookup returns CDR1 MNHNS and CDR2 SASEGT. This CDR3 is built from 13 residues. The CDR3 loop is CASTEDGFGEQYF. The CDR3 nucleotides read TGTGCCAGCACTGAAGACGGGTTTGGCGAGCAGTACTTC.

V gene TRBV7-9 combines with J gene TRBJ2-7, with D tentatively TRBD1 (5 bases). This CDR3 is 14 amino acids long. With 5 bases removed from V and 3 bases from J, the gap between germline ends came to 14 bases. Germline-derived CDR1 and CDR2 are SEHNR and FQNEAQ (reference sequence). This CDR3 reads CASSPSLGHYEQYF. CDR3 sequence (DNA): TGTGCCAGCAGCCCGTCTTTGGGGCACTACGAGCAGTACTTC.

The chain's CDR3 is CASSSTSEREAFF. The DNA of the CDR3 is TGTGCCAGCAGTTCGACCTCGGAGCGAGAAGCTTTCTTT. This rearrangement joins TRBV7-8 to TRBJ1-1; D is unresolved. The CDR3 runs 13 residues. Germline V gene data show CDR1 as SGHVS and CDR2 as FQNEAQ. V was pared by 6 bases and J by 8 bases, with 16 bases between.

This CDR3 reads CASSPDGRGRRELFF. The CDR3, as DNA: TGTGCCAGCAGTCCGGATGGCAGGGGGAGAAGGGAGCTGTTTTTT. V usage is TRBV28 and J usage is TRBJ2-2; 7 nucleotides agree with TRBD1. Germline V CDR1 and CDR2: MDHEN, SYDVKM. Trimming removed 5 bases from V and 9 bases from J; junction bases left unmatched: 12. The CDR3 has 15 amino acids.

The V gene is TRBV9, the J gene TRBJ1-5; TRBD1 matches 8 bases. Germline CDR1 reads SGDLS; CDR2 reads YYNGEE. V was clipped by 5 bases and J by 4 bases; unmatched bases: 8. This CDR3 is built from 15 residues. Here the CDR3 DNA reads TGTGCCAGCAGTGCCGGGACAGGCGCAAATCAGCCCCAGCATTTT. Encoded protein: CASSAGTGANQPQHF.